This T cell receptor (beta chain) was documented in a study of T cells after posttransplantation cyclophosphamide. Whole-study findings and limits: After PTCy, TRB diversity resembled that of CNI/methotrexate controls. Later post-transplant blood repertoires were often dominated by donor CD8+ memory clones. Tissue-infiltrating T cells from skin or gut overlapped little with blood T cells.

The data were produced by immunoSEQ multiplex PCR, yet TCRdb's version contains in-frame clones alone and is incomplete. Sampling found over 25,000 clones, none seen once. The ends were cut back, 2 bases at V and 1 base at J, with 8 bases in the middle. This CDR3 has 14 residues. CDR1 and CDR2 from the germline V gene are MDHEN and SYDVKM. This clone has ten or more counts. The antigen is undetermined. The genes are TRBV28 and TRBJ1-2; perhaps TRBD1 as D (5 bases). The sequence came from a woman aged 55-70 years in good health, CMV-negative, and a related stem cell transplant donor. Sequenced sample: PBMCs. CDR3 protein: CASSLSQGNYGYTF. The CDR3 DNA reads TGTGCCAGCAGTTTAAGTCAGGGTAACTATGGCTACACCTTC.